The 9 T cell receptor beta chains listed next were all sequenced from one sample in a study of regulatory T cells in long-lasting Graves disease. The time point denotes: persistent/refractory GD, antithyroid drugs over 5 years with positive TRAb. The authors made the TCR library using RNA they extracted from PBMCs. For TCR beta, libraries came from iRepertoire HTBI primers and Arm-PCR of CDR3 regions. A single record per CDR3 protein comes from TCRdb applying MiXCR to the multiplex PCR reads. The data hold 400,000 to 600,000 distinct CDR3 sequences, with 20% to 25% observed a single time. The source was peripheral blood mononuclear cells (PBMCs), collected when the disease was refractory, from a patient treated with antithyroid drugs. The receptors originated from a female donor with Graves disease.

This clonotype has ten or more counts. The chain employs TRBV12-3 or TRBV12-4 and TRBJ1-4, with unresolved D. The CDR3 sequence is 13 residues long. V lost 8 bases, J lost 0 bases, and 7 bases lay in between. The CDR3 region has the DNA TGTGCCAGCTCAATCGCAACTAATGAAAAACTGTTTTTT. Amino acids: CASSIATNEKLFF.

This clonotype has a handful of counts. The chain has TRBV29-1 and TRBJ2-6, with a possible D match to TRBD1 (5 bases). V was pared by 7 bases and J by 4 bases, with 17 bases between. This CDR3 region has 15 residues. Germline V CDR1 and CDR2: SQVTM, ANQGSEA. This CDR3 reads CSDTTAARGANVLTF. The CDR3 DNA reads TGCAGCGATACGACAGCCGCTCGCGGGGCCAACGTCCTGACTTTC.

The chain recombines TRBV7-2 with TRBJ2-1, with 12 bases aligning to TRBD2. The CDR3 has 18 amino acids. The germline CDR1 and CDR2 sequences are SGHTA and FQGNSA. V dropped 2 bases and J dropped 8; count of bases not matched to a gene: 13. CDR3 coding DNA: TGTGCCAGCAGCTTACTCACGGGACTAGCGGGTCGGTGGGATGAGCAGTTCTTC. Amino acids: CASSLLTGLAGRWDEQFF.

This clonotype was seen repeatedly, ten times or more. This chain connects TRBV6-2 or TRBV6-3 to TRBJ2-7; D remains unclear. This CDR3 has 14 residues. Germline V gene data show CDR1 as MNHEY and CDR2 as SVGEGT. Trimming pared 0 bases from V and 0 bases from J, leaving 6 bases between. For the CDR3, the DNA is TGTGCCAGCAGTTACTCTTGGCTCTCCTACGAGCAGTACTTC. Residues: CASSYSWLSYEQYF.

The chain uses TRBV24-1 and TRBJ1-2, with no clear D. The ends were cut back, 2 bases at V and 4 bases at J, with 19 bases in the middle. This CDR3 spans 17 amino acids. Germline V CDR1 and CDR2: KGHDR, SFDVKD. DNA of the CDR3: TGTGCCACCAGTGATTCAGACTGGAGGCTTGGAGGCTATGGCTACACCTTC. This encodes CATSDSDWRLGGYGYTF.

This clonotype has a count of ten or more. V usage is TRBV2 and J usage is TRBJ1-2; 9 bases are shared with TRBD1. The CDR3 is 15 residues long. V lost 4 bases and J lost 2; bases outside the gene matches: 5. Germline values: CDR1 SNHLY, CDR2 FYNNEI. The CDR3 is CASSADRGFNYGYTF. In DNA, the CDR3 is TGTGCCAGCAGTGCGGACAGGGGATTCAACTATGGCTACACCTTC.

Only a few counts were recorded for this clonotype. The chain joins TRBV14 to TRBJ2-7, with 8 bases fitting TRBD1. V gave up 4 bases and J gave up 4 bases; unmatched junction bases: 9. Per the germline V gene, CDR1 is SGHDN and CDR2 is FVKESK. The CDR3 sequence is 15 residues long. The CDR3 DNA reads TGTGCCAGCAGCCGGTGGGACAGGAAGACATACGAGCAGTACTTC. Its translation: CASSRWDRKTYEQYF.

This clonotype was observed a few times. The rearrangement links TRBV29-1 to TRBJ2-5, with 10 bases lining up with TRBD2. The germline gives CDR1 SQVTM, CDR2 ANQGSEA. CDR3 size: 13 residues. The CDR3 nucleotides read TGCAGAGCAAGCGGGGGGGCCGGGGAGACCCAGTACTTC. Its translation is CRASGGAGETQYF.

This clonotype was recorded many times. The chain couples TRBV6-1 to TRBJ1-1; no definite D call. V dropped 8 bases and J dropped 7 bases, with 11 bases sitting between them. Germline assignment: CDR1 MNHNS and CDR2 SASEGT. CDR3 size: 11 residues. CDR3 loop: CASGDSREAFF. The CDR3 nucleotides are TGTGCCAGCGGCGACTCTCGTGAAGCTTTCTTT.